Sequencing of this T cell receptor (beta chain) was carried out in a study of blood T cell repertoires in COVID-19. The overall study: Samples representing acute and convalescent COVID-19 were sourced from the United States, Italy and Spain. The analysed material was cDNA or gDNA that came from T cells, B-cell-depleted T cells, or PBMCs.

Losses at the gene ends were 5 bases for V and 2 bases for J; bases not matched to a gene: 8. This CDR3 has 16 residues. Germline V lookup: CDR1 ENHRY, CDR2 SYGVKD. In the source study's methods: Quantification of nucleated cells was approximated via reference gene primer amplification. TCRdb's copy holds only in-frame clones and misses some; the assay was immunoSEQ multiplex PCR. The V and J calls and clone size come from that table; D and trimming were worked out from the DNA. The table shows roughly 130,000 clones, with approximately 80% occurring only once. The chain links TRBV10-3 to TRBJ2-3, with 9 bases aligning to TRBD1. Material for sequencing was peripheral blood. This TCR derives from a woman between 55 and 75 years old with acute or convalescent COVID-19. CDR3 in DNA: TGTGCCATCAGTTCGACAGGGGGGGGTGACACAGATACGCAGTATTTT. Translating gives CAISSTGGGDTDTQYF.